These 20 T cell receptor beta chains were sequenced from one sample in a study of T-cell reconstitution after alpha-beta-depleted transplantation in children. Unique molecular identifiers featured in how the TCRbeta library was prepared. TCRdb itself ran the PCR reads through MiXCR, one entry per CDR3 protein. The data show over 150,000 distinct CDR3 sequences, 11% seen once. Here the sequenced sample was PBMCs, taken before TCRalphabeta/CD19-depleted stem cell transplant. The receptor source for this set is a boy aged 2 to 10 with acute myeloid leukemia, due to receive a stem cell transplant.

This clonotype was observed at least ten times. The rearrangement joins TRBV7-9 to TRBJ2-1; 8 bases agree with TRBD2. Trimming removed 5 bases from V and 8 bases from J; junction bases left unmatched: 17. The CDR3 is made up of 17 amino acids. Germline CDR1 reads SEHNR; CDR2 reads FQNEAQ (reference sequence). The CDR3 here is CASSTEKTGTRSDEQFF. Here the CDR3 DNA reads TGTGCCAGCAGCACCGAAAAGACCGGGACTAGGTCTGATGAGCAGTTCTTC.

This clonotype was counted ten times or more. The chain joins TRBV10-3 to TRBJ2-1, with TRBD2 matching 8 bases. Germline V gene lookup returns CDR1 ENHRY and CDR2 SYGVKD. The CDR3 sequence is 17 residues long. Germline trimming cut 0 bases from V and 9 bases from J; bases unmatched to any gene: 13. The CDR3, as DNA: TGTGCCATCAGTGAGTCCCCTATAGCGGGAAGAATCATTGAGCAGTTCTTC. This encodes CAISESPIAGRIIEQFF.

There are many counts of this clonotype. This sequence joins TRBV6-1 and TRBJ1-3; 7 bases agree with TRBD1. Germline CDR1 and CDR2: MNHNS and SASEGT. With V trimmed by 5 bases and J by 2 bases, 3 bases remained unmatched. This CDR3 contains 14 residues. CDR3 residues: CASSPGTAGNTIYF. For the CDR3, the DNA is TGTGCCAGCAGTCCCGGGACAGCTGGAAACACCATATATTTT.

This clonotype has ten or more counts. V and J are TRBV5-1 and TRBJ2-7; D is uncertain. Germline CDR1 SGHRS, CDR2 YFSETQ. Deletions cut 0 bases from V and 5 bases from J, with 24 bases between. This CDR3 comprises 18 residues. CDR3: CASSLAKRFGVSMDEQYF. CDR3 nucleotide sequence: TGCGCCAGCAGCTTGGCAAAGAGGTTTGGGGTAAGCATGGACGAGCAGTACTTC.

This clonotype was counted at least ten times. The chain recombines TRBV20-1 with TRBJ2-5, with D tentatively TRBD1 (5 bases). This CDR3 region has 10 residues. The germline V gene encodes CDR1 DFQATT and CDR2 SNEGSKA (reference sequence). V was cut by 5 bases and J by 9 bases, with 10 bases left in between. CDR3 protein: CSAGAHAQYF. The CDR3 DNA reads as TGCAGTGCTGGGGCCCATGCCCAGTACTTC.

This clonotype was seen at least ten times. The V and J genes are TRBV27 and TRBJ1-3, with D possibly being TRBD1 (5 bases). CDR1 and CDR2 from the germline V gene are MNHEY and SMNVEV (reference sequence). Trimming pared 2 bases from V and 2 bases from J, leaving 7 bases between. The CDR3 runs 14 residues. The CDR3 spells CASSLRGAGNTIYF. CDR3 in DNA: TGTGCCAGCAGTTTACGAGGGGCTGGAAACACCATATATTTT.

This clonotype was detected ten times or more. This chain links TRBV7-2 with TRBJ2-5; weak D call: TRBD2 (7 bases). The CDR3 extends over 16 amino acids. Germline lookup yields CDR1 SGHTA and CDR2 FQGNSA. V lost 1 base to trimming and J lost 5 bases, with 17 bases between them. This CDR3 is CASSLGWGGGRETQYF. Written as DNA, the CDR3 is TGTGCCAGCAGCTTAGGATGGGGAGGGGGTCGGGAGACCCAGTACTTC.

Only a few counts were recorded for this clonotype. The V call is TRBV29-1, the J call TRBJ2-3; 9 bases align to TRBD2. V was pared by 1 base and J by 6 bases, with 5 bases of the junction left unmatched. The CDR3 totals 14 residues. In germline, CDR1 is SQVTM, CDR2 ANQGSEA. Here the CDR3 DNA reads TGCAGCGTTGAAGGCGGGAGGGCCGCCGATACGCAGTATTTT. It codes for CSVEGGRAADTQYF.

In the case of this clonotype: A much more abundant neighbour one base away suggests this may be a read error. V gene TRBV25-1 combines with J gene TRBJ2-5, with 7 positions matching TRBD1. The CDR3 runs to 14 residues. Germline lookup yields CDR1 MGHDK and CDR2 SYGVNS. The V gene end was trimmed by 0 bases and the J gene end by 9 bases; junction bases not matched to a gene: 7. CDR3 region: CASSEYRGLEPQYF. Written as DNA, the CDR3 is TGTGCCAGCAGTGAATATAGGGGGCTGGAGCCCCAGTACTTC.

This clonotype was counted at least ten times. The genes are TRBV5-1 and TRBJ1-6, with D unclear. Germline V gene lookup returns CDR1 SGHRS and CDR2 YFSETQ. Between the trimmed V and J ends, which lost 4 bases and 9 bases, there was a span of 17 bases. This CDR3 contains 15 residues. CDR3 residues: CASSTAPDNSSPLHF. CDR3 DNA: TGCGCCAGCAGCACAGCCCCGGATAATAGTTCACCCCTCCACTTT.

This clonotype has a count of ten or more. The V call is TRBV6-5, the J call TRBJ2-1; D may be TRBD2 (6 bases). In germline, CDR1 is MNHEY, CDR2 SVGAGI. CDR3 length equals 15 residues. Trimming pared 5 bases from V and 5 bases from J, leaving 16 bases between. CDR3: CASSRPSEGDNEQFF. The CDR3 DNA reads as TGTGCCAGCAGTCGCCCTAGCGAGGGTGACAATGAGCAGTTCTTC.

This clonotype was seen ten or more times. CDR3 residues: CASSPFRGDPNSPLHF. Written as DNA, the CDR3 is TGCGCCAGCAGCCCCTTCCGGGGCGACCCTAATTCACCCCTCCACTTT. V and J are TRBV4-1 and TRBJ1-6, with D perhaps TRBD1 (5 bases). Trimming removed 4 bases at V and 6 bases at J, with 16 bases between. This CDR3 comprises 16 residues. CDR1 is MGHRA and CDR2 is YSYEKL in the germline V gene.

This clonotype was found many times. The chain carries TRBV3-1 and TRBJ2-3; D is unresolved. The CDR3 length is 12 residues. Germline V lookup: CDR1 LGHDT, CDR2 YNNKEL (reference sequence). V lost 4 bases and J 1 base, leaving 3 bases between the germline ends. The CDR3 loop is CASSRRTDTQYF. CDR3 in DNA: TGTGCCAGCAGCCGCCGCACAGATACGCAGTATTTT.

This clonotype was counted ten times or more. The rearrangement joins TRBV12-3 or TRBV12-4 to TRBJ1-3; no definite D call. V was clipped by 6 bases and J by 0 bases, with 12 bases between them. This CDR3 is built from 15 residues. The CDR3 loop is CASSAAWPSGNTIYF. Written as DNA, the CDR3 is TGTGCCAGCAGCGCAGCGTGGCCCTCTGGAAACACCATATATTTT.

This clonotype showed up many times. The CDR3 nucleotides are TGTGCCAGCACTCTCTTGGGGGGCACCGATCACAATGAGCAGTTCTTC. As protein: CASTLLGGTDHNEQFF. The V gene is TRBV12-3 or TRBV12-4, the J gene TRBJ2-1; D may match TRBD1 or TRBD2 (6 bases each). V lost 7 bases and J 5 bases, leaving 21 bases between the germline ends. The CDR3 contains 16 residues.

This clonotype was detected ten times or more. The DNA of the CDR3 is TGTGCCACCAGTGATTCCAGGGGATACCAAGGCTATGGCTACACCTTC. The encoded protein is CATSDSRGYQGYGYTF. V gene TRBV24-1 combines with J gene TRBJ1-2; D possibly corresponds to TRBD1 (6 bases). CDR1 and CDR2 (germline): KGHDR, SFDVKD. CDR3 length: 16 residues. The V end was cut by 2 bases, the J end by 4 bases, with 16 bases between.

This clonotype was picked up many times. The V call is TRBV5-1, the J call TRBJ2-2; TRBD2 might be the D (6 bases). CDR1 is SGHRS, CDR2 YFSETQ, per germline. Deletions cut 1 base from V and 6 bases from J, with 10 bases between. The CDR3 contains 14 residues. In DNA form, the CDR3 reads TGCGCCAGCAGCTTGACATTAGCGGCCGGGGAGCTGTTTTTT. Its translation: CASSLTLAAGELFF. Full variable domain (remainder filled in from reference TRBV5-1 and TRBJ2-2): KAGVTQTPRYLIKTRGQQVTLSCSPISGHRSVSWYQQTPGQGLQFLFEYFSETQRNKGNFPGRFSGRQFSNSRSEMNVSTLELGDSALYLCASSLTLAAGELFFGEGSRLTVL.

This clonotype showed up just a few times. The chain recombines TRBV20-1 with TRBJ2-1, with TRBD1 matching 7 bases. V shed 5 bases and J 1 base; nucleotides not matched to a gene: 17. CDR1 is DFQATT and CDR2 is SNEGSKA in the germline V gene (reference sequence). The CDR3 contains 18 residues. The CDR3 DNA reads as TGCAGTGCTCCTCGGACAGAGGGGGCGCGAGGGTCCTACAATGAGCAGTTCTTC. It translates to CSAPRTEGARGSYNEQFF.

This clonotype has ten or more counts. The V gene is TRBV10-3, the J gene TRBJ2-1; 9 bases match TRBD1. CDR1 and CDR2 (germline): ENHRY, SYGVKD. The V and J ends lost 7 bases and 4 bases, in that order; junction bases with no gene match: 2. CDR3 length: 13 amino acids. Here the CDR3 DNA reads TGTGCCATCACGGGACAGGGATACAATGAGCAGTTCTTC. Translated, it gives CAITGQGYNEQFF.

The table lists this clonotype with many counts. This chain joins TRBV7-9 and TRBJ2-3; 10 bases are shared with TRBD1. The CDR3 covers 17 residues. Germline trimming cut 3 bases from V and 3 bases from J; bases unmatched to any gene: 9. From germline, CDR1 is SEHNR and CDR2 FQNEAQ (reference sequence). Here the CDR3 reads CASSFRRDRGRTDTQYF. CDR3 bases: TGTGCCAGCAGCTTTCGCCGGGACAGGGGTAGAACAGATACGCAGTATTTT.